Listed here are 9 T cell receptor beta chains from one sample, sequenced in a study of cytomegalovirus exposure and HLA in healthy donors. Clones were read by immunoSEQ multiplex PCR, and TCRdb kept only the in-frame ones, dropping some. The sample shows 130,000 or so clones, approximately 90% of them seen only once. The sample comprised PBMCs. The receptors originated from a woman younger than 35 in good health and CMV-seronegative.

The rearrangement links TRBV2 to TRBJ2-3; maybe TRBD2 (6 bases). From germline, CDR1 is SNHLY and CDR2 FYNNEI. The CDR3 spans 15 residues. Trimming removed 6 bases from V and 2 bases from J, with 15 bases in between. The CDR3 DNA sequence: TGTGCCAGCAGCCCGGAGGGACTCAACACAGATACGCAGTATTTT. Its translation is CASSPEGLNTDTQYF.

The chain carries TRBV10-3 and TRBJ2-1, with TRBD1 matching over 10 bases. Trimming removed 5 bases from V and 4 bases from J; junction bases left unmatched: 5. CDR3 length: 15 amino acids. The germline gives CDR1 ENHRY, CDR2 SYGVKD. The CDR3 DNA is TGTGCCATCAGTAGCCCGGGACAGGGGTACAATGAGCAGTTCTTC. It specifies CAISSPGQGYNEQFF.

This chain links TRBV4-2 with TRBJ2-2, with 12 bases fitting TRBD2. The CDR3 loop spans 18 amino acids. CDR1 LGHNA and CDR2 YNFKEQ come from the germline V gene. The V gene end was trimmed by 3 bases and the J gene end by 4 bases; junction bases not matched to a gene: 9. Here the CDR3 DNA reads TGTGCCAGCAGCCAGACTAGCGGGAGAGGGTATGGCACCGGGGAGCTGTTTTTT. Its protein is CASSQTSGRGYGTGELFF.

This clone was observed a handful of times. The chain links TRBV6-1 to TRBJ2-3; 10 bases fit TRBD2. The CDR3 is 16 amino acids. Looked up from germline, CDR1 is MNHNS and CDR2 is SASEGT. J was trimmed by 6 bases and V by 2 bases; bases with no gene match: 8. The CDR3 sequence is CASSEIAGGGGDTQYF. CDR3 nucleotides: TGTGCCAGCAGTGAAATAGCGGGGGGCGGCGGGGATACGCAGTATTTT.

V gene TRBV13 combines with J gene TRBJ1-2; 7 nucleotides agree with TRBD1. Germline V gene lookup returns CDR1 PRHDT and CDR2 FYEKMQ (reference sequence). J lost 4 bases, V lost 4 bases, and 15 bases had no gene match. This CDR3 comprises 17 residues. CDR3 in DNA: TGTGCCAGCAGCTCCACCGCACAGGGGTTAGGATTCTATGGCTACACCTTC. It encodes CASSSTAQGLGFYGYTF.

CDR3: CASSLGARGKETQYF. The CDR3 DNA is TGTGCCAGCAGCCTGGGTGCCAGGGGGAAAGAGACCCAGTACTTC. The V call is TRBV11-2, the J call TRBJ2-5; 7 bases fit TRBD1. This CDR3 is built from 15 residues. Germline CDR1 SGHAT, CDR2 FQNNGV. V lost 5 bases, J lost 3 bases, and 9 bases stayed unmatched.

The rearrangement joins TRBV2 to TRBJ1-4, with 9 bases aligning to TRBD1. Unmatched junction bases numbered 5, after V lost 7 bases and J lost 2 bases. CDR1 is SNHLY, CDR2 FYNNEI, per germline. The CDR3 loop spans 15 amino acids. CDR3 in amino acids: CASIPTGGTNEKLFF. CDR3 DNA: TGTGCCAGCATCCCGACAGGGGGGACTAATGAAAAACTGTTTTTT.

The chain has TRBV5-1 and TRBJ2-7, with D possibly being TRBD1 (5 bases). V was shortened by 5 bases and J by 5 bases, with 14 bases between the two germline ends. Germline values: CDR1 SGHRS, CDR2 YFSETQ. The CDR3 is 13 residues long. CDR3 sequence (DNA): TGCGCCAGCAGTAGGGGTTGGGGCGACGAGCAGTACTTC. Its translation is CASSRGWGDEQYF.

This clone was detected only once. Written as DNA, the CDR3 is TGTGCCAGCAGTCCCACCGGTGCTGCGGGAATCTACGAGCAGTACTTC. This gives the protein CASSPTGAAGIYEQYF. V usage is TRBV27 and J usage is TRBJ2-7; D is possibly TRBD2 (6 bases). The CDR3 extends over 16 amino acids. V was cut by 5 bases and J by 3 bases, with 20 bases left in between. The V gene's germline CDR1 is MNHEY and CDR2 SMNVEV (reference sequence).